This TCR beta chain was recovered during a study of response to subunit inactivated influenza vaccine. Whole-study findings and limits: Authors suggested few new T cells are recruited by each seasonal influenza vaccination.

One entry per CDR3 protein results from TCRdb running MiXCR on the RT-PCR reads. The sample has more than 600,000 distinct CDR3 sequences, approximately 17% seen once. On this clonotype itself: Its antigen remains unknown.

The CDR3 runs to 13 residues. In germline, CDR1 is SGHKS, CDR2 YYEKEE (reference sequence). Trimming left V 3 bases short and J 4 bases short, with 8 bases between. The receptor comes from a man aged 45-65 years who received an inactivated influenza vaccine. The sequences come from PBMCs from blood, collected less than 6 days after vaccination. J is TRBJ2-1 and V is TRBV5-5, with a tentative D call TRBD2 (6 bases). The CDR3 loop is CASSYREYNEQFF. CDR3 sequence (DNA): TGTGCCAGCAGCTATCGGGAGTACAATGAGCAGTTCTTC.